This T cell receptor (beta chain) was sequenced for a study of blood T cell repertoires in COVID-19. Germline lookup yields CDR1 LNHNV and CDR2 YYDKDF (reference sequence). This CDR3 comprises 15 residues. The trim removed 1 base at V and 2 bases at J, leaving 3 bases unmatched. Assay: immunoSEQ multiplex PCR; the TCRdb copy retains only in-frame clones and omits some. The profile covers some 200,000 clones, with under 95% appearing a single time and 1.2% taken by the ten largest. Material for sequencing was peripheral blood. This TCR was recovered from a man under 40 with acute or convalescent COVID-19. The chain links TRBV15 to TRBJ2-5; 8 nucleotides match TRBD1. Here the CDR3 reads CATSRGWTGQETQYF. CDR3 coding DNA: TGTGCCACCAGCAGAGGGTGGACAGGGCAAGAGACCCAGTACTTC.